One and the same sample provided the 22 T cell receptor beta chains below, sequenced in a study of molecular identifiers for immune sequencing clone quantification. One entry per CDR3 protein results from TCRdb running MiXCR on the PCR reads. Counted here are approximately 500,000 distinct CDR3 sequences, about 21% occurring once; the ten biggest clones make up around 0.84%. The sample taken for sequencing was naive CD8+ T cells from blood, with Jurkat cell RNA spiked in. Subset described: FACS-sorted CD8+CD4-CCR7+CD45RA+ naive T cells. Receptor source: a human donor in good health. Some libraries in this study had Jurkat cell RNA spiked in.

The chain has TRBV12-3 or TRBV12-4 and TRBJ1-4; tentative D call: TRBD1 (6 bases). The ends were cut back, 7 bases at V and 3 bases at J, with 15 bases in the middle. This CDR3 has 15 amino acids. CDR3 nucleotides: TGTGCCAGCAAAAGTGGGGGGGCGTCTAATGAAAAACTGTTTTTT. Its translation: CASKSGGASNEKLFF.

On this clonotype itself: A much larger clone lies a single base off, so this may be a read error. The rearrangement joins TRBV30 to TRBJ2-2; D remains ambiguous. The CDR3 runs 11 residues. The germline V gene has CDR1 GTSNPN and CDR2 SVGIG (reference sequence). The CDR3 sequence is CARSDTGELFF. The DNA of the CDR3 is TGTGCCCGGAGTGACACCGGGGAGCTGTTTTTT.

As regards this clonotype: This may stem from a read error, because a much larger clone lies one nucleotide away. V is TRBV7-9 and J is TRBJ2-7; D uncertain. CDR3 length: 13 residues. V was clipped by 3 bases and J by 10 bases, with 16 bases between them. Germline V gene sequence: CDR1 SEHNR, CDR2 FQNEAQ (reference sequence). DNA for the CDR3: TGTGCCAGCAGCTTGCCCCTGGGGTCCGATCAGTACTTC. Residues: CASSLPLGSDQYF.

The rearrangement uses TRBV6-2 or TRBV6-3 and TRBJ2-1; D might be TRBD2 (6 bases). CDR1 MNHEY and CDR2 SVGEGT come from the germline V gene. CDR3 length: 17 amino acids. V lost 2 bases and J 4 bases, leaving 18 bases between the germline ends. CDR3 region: CASSYPTYGRLYNEQFF. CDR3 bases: TGTGCCAGCAGTTACCCCACGTACGGGAGACTATACAATGAGCAGTTCTTC.

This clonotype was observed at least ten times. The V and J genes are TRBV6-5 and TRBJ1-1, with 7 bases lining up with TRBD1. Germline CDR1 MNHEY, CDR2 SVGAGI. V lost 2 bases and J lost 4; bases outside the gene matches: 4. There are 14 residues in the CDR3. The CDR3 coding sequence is TGTGCCAGCAGTTACCGACAGGGTAGCACTGAAGCTTTCTTT. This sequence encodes CASSYRQGSTEAFF.

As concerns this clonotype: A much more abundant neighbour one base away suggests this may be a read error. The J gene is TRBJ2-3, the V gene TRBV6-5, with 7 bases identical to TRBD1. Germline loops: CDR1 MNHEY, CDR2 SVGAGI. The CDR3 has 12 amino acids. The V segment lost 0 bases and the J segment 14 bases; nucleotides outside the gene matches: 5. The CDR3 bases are TGTGCCAGCAGTTACTCGGGGACAGTGCGGTATTTT. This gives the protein CASSYSGTVRYF.

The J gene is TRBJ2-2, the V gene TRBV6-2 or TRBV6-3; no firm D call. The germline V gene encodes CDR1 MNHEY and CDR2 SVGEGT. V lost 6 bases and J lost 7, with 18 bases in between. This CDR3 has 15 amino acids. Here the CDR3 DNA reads TGTGCCAGCAGCCCTATTCACGGTGGAGACGGGGAGCTGTTTTTT. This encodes CASSPIHGGDGELFF.

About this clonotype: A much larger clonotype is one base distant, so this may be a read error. CDR3 sequence: CASRGEGGVRDTRYF. Here the CDR3 DNA reads TGTGCCAGCAGAGGAGAGGGGGGCGTTAGAGATACGCGGTATTTT. This sequence joins TRBV28 and TRBJ2-3; D may correspond to TRBD1 or TRBD2 (6 bases each). The germline gives CDR1 MDHEN, CDR2 SYDVKM. CDR3 size: 15 residues.

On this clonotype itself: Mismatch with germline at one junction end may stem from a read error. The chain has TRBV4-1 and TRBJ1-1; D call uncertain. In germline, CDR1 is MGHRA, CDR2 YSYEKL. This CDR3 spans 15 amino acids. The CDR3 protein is CASSPSTGPNIEAFF. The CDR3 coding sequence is TGCGCCAGCAGCCCCTCGACGGGCCCGAACATTGAAGCTTTCTTT.

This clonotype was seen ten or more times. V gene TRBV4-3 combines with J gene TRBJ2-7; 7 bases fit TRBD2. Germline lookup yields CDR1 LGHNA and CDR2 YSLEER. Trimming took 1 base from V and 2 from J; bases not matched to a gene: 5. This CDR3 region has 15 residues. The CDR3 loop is CASSQGGGLAYEQYF. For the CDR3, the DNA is TGCGCCAGCAGCCAAGGCGGCGGACTAGCCTACGAGCAGTACTTC.

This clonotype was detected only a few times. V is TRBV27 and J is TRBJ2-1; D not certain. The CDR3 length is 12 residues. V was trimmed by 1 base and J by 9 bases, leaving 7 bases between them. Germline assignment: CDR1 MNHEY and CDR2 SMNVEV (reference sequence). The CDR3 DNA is TGTGCCAGCAGTTTATGGGGTCTTGAGCAGTTCTTC. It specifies CASSLWGLEQFF.

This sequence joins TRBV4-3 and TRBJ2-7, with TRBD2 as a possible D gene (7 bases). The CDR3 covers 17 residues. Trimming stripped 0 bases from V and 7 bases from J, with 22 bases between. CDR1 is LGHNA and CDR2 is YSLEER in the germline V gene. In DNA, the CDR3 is TGCGCCAGCAGCCAAGAGTGGGGGGGGCTTGGGGCTGGGGAGCAGTACTTC. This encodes CASSQEWGGLGAGEQYF.

CDR3 region: CASSDRSDGPYEQYF. In DNA form, the CDR3 reads TGTGCCAGCAGTGATCGCAGTGACGGACCCTACGAGCAGTACTTC. V and J are TRBV2 and TRBJ2-7; D is unclear. V lost 3 bases to trimming and J lost 2 bases, with 14 bases between them. The CDR3 is 15 residues long. In germline, CDR1 is SNHLY, CDR2 FYNNEI.

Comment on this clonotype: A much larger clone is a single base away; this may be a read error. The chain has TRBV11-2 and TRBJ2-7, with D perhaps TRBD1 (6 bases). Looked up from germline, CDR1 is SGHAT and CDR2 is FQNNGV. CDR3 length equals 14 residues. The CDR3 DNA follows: TGTGCCAGCAGCTCCAGGGGACCGCTCTACGGGCAGTACTTC. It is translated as CASSSRGPLYGQYF.

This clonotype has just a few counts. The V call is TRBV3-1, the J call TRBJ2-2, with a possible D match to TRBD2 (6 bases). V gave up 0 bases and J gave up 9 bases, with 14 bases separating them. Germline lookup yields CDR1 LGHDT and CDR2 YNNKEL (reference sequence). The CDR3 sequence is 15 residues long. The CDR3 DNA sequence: TGTGCCAGCAGCCAAGATCCGACTAGTAGATGGGAGCTGTTTTTT. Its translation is CASSQDPTSRWELFF.

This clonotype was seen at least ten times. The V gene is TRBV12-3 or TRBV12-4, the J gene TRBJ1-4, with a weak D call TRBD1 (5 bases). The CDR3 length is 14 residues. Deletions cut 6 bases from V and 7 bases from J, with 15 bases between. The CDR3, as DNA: TGTGCCAGCAGCGGGGCTGACTTGGGTGAAAAACTGTTTTTT. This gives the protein CASSGADLGEKLFF.

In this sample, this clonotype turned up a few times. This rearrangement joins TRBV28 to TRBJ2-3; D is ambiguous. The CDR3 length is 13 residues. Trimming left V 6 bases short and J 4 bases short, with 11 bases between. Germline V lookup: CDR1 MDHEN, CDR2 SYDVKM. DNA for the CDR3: TGTGCCAGCAGCCCCCGCGTGGCAGATACGCAGTATTTT. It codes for CASSPRVADTQYF.

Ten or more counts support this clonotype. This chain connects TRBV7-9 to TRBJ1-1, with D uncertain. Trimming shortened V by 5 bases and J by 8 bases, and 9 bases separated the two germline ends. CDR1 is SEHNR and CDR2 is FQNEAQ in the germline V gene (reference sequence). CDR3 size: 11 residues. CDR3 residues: CASSTTLEAFF. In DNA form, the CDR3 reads TGTGCCAGCAGCACGACATTGGAAGCTTTCTTT.

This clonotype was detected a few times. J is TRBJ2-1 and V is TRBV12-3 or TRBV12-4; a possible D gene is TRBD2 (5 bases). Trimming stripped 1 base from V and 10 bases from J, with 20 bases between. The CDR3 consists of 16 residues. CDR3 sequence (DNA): TGTGCCAGCAGTTTAGGGGCGAGCGGTGGGCCATCCGAGCAGTTCTTC. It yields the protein CASSLGASGGPSEQFF.

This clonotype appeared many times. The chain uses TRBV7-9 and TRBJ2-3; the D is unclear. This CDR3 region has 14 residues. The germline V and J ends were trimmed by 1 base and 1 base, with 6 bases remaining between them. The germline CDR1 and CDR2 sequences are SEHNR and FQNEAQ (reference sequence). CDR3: CASSLVRGTDTQYF. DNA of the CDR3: TGTGCCAGCAGCTTAGTACGGGGCACAGATACGCAGTATTTT.

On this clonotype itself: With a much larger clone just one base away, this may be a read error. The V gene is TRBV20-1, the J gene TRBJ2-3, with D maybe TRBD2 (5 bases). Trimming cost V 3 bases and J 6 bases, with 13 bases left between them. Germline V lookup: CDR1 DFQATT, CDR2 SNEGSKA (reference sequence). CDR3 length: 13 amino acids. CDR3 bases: TGCAGTGCTAGTTCGCCCAGAGGGGATACGCAGTATTTT. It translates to CSASSPRGDTQYF.

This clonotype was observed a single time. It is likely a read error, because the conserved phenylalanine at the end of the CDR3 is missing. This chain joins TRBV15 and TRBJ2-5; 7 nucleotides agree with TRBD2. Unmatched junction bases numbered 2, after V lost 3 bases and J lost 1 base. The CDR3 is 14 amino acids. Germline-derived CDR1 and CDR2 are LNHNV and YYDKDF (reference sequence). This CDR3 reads CATSSWTSQETQYS. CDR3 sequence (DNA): TGTGCCACCAGCAGCTGGACTAGCCAAGAGACCCAGTACTCC.